Listed below are T cell receptor beta chains from one sample, sequenced in a study of blood T cell repertoires in COVID-19. Assay used: immunoSEQ multiplex PCR; TCRdb lists only in-frame clones, some missing. The sample includes 200,000 to 300,000 clones, under 90% seen only once; the top ten take around 1.7%. The sequenced sample consisted of PBMCs or T cells enriched from blood (not recorded which). These receptors were obtained from a man aged 40-49 years who had recovered from COVID-19. Each CDR3 is given with its conserved first and last residue. The order of the fields is clone size, D gene, V gene, J gene, CDR3 protein, CDR3 DNA. The D gene is left open where the match is weak. Size tells how often a clone was seen (once, few, many) or the class of an expanded clone, and some rows leave it out.

>few|-|TRBV7-2|TRBJ2-2
CASSLEQFPGELFF
TGTGCCAGCAGCTTAGAGCAATTCCCCGGGGAGCTGTTTTTT
>-|-|TRBV11-3|TRBJ1-1
CASSSGGGDTEAFF
TGTGCCAGCAGCTCGGGCGGGGGAGACACTGAAGCTTTCTTT
>-|TRBD1|TRBV5-1|TRBJ2-1
CASSLGTGGNNEQFF
TGCGCCAGCAGCTTAGGGACAGGGGGGAACAATGAGCAGTTCTTC
>-|TRBD1|TRBV5-6|TRBJ2-5
CASSAGTGGETQYF
TGTGCCAGCAGCGCCGGGACAGGGGGAGAGACCCAGTACTTC
>-|TRBD1|TRBV19|TRBJ1-5
CATKTGPGNQPQHF
TGTGCCACTAAGACAGGGCCGGGCAATCAGCCCCAGCATTTT
>-|TRBD1|TRBV19|TRBJ2-7
CASSINTGGSYEQYF
TGTGCCAGTAGTATAAATACAGGGGGCTCCTACGAGCAGTACTTC
>-|-|TRBV2|TRBJ2-5
CASSELGIPQETQYF
TGTGCCAGCAGTGAACTAGGCATACCGCAAGAGACCCAGTACTTC
>-|TRBD2|TRBV10-2|TRBJ2-7
CASSKSLAGGPGNDEQYF
TGCGCCAGCAGTAAAAGTCTAGCGGGAGGGCCAGGGAATGACGAGCAGTACTTC
>-|TRBD2|TRBV7-9|TRBJ2-7
CASSGGTSGRFEQYF
TGTGCCAGCAGCGGCGGGACTAGCGGGAGGTTCGAGCAGTACTTC
>-|TRBD1|TRBV6-5|TRBJ1-4
CASSYSIWDSYEKLFF
TGTGCCAGCAGTTACTCGATTTGGGACAGTTATGAAAAACTGTTTTTT
>many|TRBD1|TRBV5-1|TRBJ1-6
CASSRSGGRSPLHF
TGCGCCAGCAGCCGTTCAGGGGGGCGCTCACCCCTCCACTTT
>-|-|TRBV5-6|TRBJ2-7
CASSAVFSKSYEQYF
TGTGCCAGCAGCGCAGTGTTTTCGAAGTCCTACGAGCAGTACTTC
>-|-|TRBV29-1|TRBJ2-3
CSVESLPSGTDTQYF
TGCAGCGTTGAAAGCCTGCCTAGCGGCACAGATACGCAGTATTTT
>-|-|TRBV28|TRBJ2-5
CASSSYFAETQYF
TGTGCCAGCAGTTCCTATTTCGCAGAGACCCAGTACTTC
>-|TRBD1|TRBV6-5|TRBJ2-7
CASGGQGIVYEQYF
TGTGCCAGCGGGGGACAGGGGATTGTTTACGAGCAGTACTTC
>-|-|TRBV5-4|TRBJ2-7
CASSLSGAWTYEQYF
TGTGCCAGCAGCCTCAGCGGAGCTTGGACCTACGAGCAGTACTTC
>-|TRBD1|TRBV18|TRBJ2-7
CASSGDRQGSYEQYF
TGTGCCAGCTCGGGGGACAGACAGGGCTCGTACGAGCAGTACTTC
>-|-|TRBV5-1|TRBJ1-1
CASSLETGGVTEAFF
TGCGCCAGCAGCTTGGAAACGGGAGGAGTGACTGAAGCTTTCTTT
>-|TRBD1|TRBV18|TRBJ1-1
CASSQETGLNTEAFF
TGTGCCAGCTCACAGGAGACAGGGTTGAACACTGAAGCTTTCTTT
>-|-|TRBV9|TRBJ2-7
CASSVGTLGGYEQYF
TGTGCCAGCAGCGTAGGGACTCTGGGGGGTTACGAGCAGTACTTC
>-|TRBD2|TRBV11-2|TRBJ2-7
CASSLGAGGPYEQYF
TGTGCCAGCAGCTTGGGGGCGGGAGGGCCCTACGAGCAGTACTTC
>-|-|TRBV25-1|TRBJ1-4
CASAGQINEKLFF
TGTGCCAGCGCAGGGCAGATTAATGAAAAACTGTTTTTT
>-|-|TRBV27|TRBJ1-2
CASTRSPGAEGGYTF
TGTGCCAGCACTCGATCCCCAGGGGCAGAGGGCGGCTACACCTTC
>few|-|TRBV5-5|TRBJ1-3
CASSLDLTGRSGNTIYF
TGTGCCAGCAGCTTGGACCTGACAGGCCGCTCTGGAAACACCATATATTTT
>few|TRBD2|TRBV10-3|TRBJ2-1
CAISDWGGTNYNEQFF
TGTGCCATCAGTGATTGGGGGGGGACTAACTACAATGAGCAGTTCTTC
>-|-|TRBV30|TRBJ1-5
CAWGRDNQPQHF
TGTGCCTGGGGGCGGGACAATCAGCCCCAGCATTTT
>-|TRBD2|TRBV5-1|TRBJ2-5
CASSHTPGGLQETQYF
TGCGCCAGCAGTCACACCCCGGGAGGGCTACAAGAGACCCAGTACTTC
>-|-|TRBV7-2|TRBJ2-2
CASSLDETGELFF
TGTGCCAGCAGCTTAGACGAGACCGGGGAGCTGTTTTTT
>-|TRBD2|TRBV7-3|TRBJ2-1
CASSISGRGGYNEQFF
TGTGCCAGCAGCATTTCGGGGCGCGGGGGATACAATGAGCAGTTCTTC
>-|-|TRBV19|TRBJ2-7
CASSRQLAGFTYEQYF
TGTGCCAGTAGCCGCCAATTGGCGGGGTTTACCTACGAGCAGTACTTC
>-|-|TRBV21-1|TRBJ2-7
CASSKGLAGSQAGEQYF
TGTGCCAGCAGCAAAGGGCTAGCGGGAAGCCAAGCTGGCGAGCAGTACTTC
>-|-|TRBV4-3|TRBJ1-6
CASSQGSGNQGSPLHF
TGCGCCAGCAGCCAAGGGTCAGGAAATCAGGGTTCACCCCTCCACTTT
>-|TRBD1|TRBV7-9|TRBJ1-2
CASSLQGAGYGYTF
TGTGCCAGCAGCTTGCAGGGGGCTGGCTATGGCTACACCTTC